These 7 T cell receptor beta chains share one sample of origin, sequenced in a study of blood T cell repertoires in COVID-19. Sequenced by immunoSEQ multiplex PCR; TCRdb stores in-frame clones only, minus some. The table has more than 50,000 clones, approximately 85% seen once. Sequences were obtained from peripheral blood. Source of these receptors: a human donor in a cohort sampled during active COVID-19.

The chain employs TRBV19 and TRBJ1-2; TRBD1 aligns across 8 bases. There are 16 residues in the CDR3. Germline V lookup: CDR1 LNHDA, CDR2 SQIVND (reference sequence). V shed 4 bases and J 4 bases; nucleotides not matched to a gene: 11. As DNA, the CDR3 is TGTGCCAGTAGTACCCTCGAGGCAGGGGGCAGCTATGGCTACACCTTC. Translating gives CASSTLEAGGSYGYTF.

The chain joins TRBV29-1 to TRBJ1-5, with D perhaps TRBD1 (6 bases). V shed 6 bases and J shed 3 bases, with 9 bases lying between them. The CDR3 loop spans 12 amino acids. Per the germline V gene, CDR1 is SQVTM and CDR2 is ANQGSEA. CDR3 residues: CSVGTYNQPQHF. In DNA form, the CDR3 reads TGCAGCGTAGGGACATACAATCAGCCCCAGCATTTT.

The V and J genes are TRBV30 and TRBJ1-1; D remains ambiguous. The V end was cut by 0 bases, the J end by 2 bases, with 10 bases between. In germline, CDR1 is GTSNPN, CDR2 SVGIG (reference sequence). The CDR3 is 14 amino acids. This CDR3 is CAWSVVGANTEAFF. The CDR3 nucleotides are TGTGCCTGGAGTGTAGTGGGAGCTAACACTGAAGCTTTCTTT.

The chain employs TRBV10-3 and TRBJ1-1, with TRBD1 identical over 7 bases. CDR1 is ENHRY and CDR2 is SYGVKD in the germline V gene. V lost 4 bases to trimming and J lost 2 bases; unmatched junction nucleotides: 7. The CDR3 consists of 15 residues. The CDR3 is CAISVDRVGNTEAFF. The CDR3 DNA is TGTGCCATCAGTGTCGACAGGGTCGGTAACACTGAAGCTTTCTTT.

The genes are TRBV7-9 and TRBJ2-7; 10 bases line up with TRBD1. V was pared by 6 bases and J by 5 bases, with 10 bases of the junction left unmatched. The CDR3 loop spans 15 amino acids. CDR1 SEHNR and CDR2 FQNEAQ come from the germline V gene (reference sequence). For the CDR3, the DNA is TGTGCCAGCAGTTATCCGGGACAGGGGACCCACGAGCAGTACTTC. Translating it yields CASSYPGQGTHEQYF.

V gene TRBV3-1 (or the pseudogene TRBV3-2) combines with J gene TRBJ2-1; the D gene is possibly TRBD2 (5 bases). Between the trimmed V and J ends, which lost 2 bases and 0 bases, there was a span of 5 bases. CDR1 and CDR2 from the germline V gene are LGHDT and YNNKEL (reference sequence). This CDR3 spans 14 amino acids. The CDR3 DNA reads TGTGCCAGCAGCCAACGGGGCTCCTACAATGAGCAGTTCTTC. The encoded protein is CASSQRGSYNEQFF.

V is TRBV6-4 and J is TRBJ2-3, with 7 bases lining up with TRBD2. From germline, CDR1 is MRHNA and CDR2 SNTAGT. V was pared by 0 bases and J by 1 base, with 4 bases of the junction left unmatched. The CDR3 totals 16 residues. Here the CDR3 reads CASSDSGGGGTDTQYF. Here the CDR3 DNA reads TGTGCCAGCAGTGACTCGGGCGGGGGAGGCACAGATACGCAGTATTTT.